This T cell receptor (beta chain) was identified in a study of blood T cell repertoires in COVID-19. Study-level information: Both acute and convalescent COVID-19 samples were obtained from the United States, Italy and Spain. The cDNA or gDNA used as material had been derived from T cells, B-cell-depleted T cells, or PBMCs.

Those enrolled in Seattle joined during active infection and were followed longitudinally afterward. How the authors handled the data: The authors estimated nucleated cell counts from reference gene primer amplification. The data were produced by immunoSEQ multiplex PCR, yet TCRdb's version contains in-frame clones alone and is incomplete. Clonal size and the V and J genes are those of that table, whereas D and trimming came from the DNA. This sample has about 210,000 clones; around 84% occur once, and the top ten carry roughly a tenth. This clone was recorded only once. The specimen sequenced was peripheral blood. This receptor was identified in a woman of 80 years or more with COVID-19, enrolled during active disease.

The CDR3 nucleotides read TGTGCCAGCAGTTCCCCAGGGACGCAGTATTTT. Translation gives CASSSPGTQYF. The chain recombines TRBV6-5 with TRBJ2-3; D perhaps matches TRBD1 (5 bases). Trimming left V 4 bases short and J 9 bases short, with 8 bases between. This CDR3 region has 11 residues. Germline lookup yields CDR1 MNHEY and CDR2 SVGAGI.